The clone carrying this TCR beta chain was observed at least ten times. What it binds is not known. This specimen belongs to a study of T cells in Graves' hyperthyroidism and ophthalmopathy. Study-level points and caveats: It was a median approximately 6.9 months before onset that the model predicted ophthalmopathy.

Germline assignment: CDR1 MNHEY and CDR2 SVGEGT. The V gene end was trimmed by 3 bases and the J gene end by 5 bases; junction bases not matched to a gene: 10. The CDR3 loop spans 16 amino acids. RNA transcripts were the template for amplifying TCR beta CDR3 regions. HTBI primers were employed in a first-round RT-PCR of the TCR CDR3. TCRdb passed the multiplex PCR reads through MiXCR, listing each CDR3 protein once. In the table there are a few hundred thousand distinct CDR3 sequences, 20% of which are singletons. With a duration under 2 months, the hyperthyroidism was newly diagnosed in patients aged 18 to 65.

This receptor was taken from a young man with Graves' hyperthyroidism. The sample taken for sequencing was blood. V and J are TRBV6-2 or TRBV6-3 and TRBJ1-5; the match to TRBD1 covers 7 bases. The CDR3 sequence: CASSYISRGIDQPQHF. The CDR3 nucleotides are TGTGCCAGCAGTTATATTTCCAGGGGGATTGATCAGCCCCAGCATTTT.